The 9 T cell receptor beta chains below all came from one sample that was sequenced in a study of blood T cell repertoires in COVID-19 (dated by TCRdb to 2020 to 2022). Libraries were constructed by the immunoSEQ multiplex PCR assay. TCRdb stores this immuneACCESS table with in-frame sequences only. Part of the clones is absent; in the studies checked, under half of the shortfall reflects unresolved V genes, and no reason is known for the rest. This sample comprises approximately 160,000 clones, about nine tenths of them detected only once. The ten largest account for around 17% of the sample. Input material: peripheral blood. The receptors derive from a man in his 60s with active or convalescent COVID-19.

The CDR3 sequence is CASSSNKSSGNTIYF. The CDR3, as DNA: TGTGCCAGCAGTTCAAACAAATCCTCTGGAAACACCATATATTTT. The chain carries TRBV2 and TRBJ1-3, with unresolved D. Trimming removed 5 bases at V and 0 bases at J, with 11 bases between. The CDR3 is made up of 15 amino acids. In germline, CDR1 is SNHLY, CDR2 FYNNEI.

The chain has TRBV28 and TRBJ2-2; 7 bases match TRBD1. There are 14 residues in the CDR3. The J segment lost 6 bases and the V segment lost 5 bases, leaving 6 bases of the junction unmatched. CDR1 MDHEN and CDR2 SYDVKM come from the germline V gene. The CDR3 protein is CASSASQGAGELFF. CDR3 coding DNA: TGTGCCAGCAGTGCCTCCCAGGGGGCCGGGGAGCTGTTTTTT.

In this sample, this clone turned up once. This chain connects TRBV5-1 to TRBJ2-1; no clear D gene. CDR3 length: 12 residues. V was pared by 0 bases and J by 9 bases, with 7 bases between. Germline V lookup: CDR1 SGHRS, CDR2 YFSETQ. The CDR3 reads CASSLGIGEQFF. The CDR3 nucleotides are TGCGCCAGCAGCTTGGGTATCGGTGAGCAGTTCTTC.

The CDR3 is CASRPGQGTTEAFF. CDR3 nucleotide sequence: TGTGCCAGCAGGCCGGGACAGGGAACGACTGAAGCTTTCTTT. The rearrangement joins TRBV28 to TRBJ1-1, with 9 positions matching TRBD1. The CDR3 loop spans 14 amino acids. V lost 6 bases, J lost 5 bases, and 7 bases stayed unmatched. CDR1 and CDR2 (germline): MDHEN, SYDVKM.

The chain joins TRBV11-2 to TRBJ2-3, with 11 bases fitting TRBD2. Per the germline V gene, CDR1 is SGHAT and CDR2 is FQNNGV. With V trimmed by 3 bases and J by 6 bases, 5 bases remained unmatched. The CDR3 spans 15 residues. The DNA of the CDR3 is TGTGCCAGCAGCTTTAGCGGGGGGGCCGTGGATACGCAGTATTTT. Protein: CASSFSGGAVDTQYF.

The chain uses TRBV6-6 and TRBJ2-7; D is possibly TRBD2 (6 bases). Trimming removed 0 bases from V and 4 bases from J, with 7 bases in between. CDR3 size: 13 residues. The V gene's germline CDR1 is MNHNY and CDR2 SVGAGI (reference sequence). The CDR3 DNA reads as TGTGCCAGCAGTTACTCGACTAGTTACGAGCAGTACTTC. This encodes CASSYSTSYEQYF.

This chain links TRBV18 with TRBJ2-7; TRBD2 matches at 8 bases. J gave up 3 bases and V 4 bases, and 5 bases lay outside the gene matches. The CDR3 contains 14 residues. CDR1 is KGHSH, CDR2 LQKENI, per germline. CDR3 amino acids: CASSLRTSGYEQYF. In DNA form, the CDR3 reads TGTGCCAGCTCACTTCGTACTAGCGGCTACGAGCAGTACTTC.

This rearrangement joins TRBV19 to TRBJ1-5; 9 bases map to TRBD1. This CDR3 is 17 amino acids long. Germline V CDR1 and CDR2: LNHDA, SQIVND (reference sequence). V lost 5 bases, J lost 4 bases, and 12 bases stayed unmatched. CDR3 sequence: CASSLYGQGRINQPQHF. DNA of the CDR3: TGTGCCAGTAGTTTATACGGACAGGGGCGAATAAATCAGCCCCAGCATTTT.

The J gene is TRBJ1-6, the V gene TRBV3-1 (or the pseudogene TRBV3-2); D unclear. The germline V gene encodes CDR1 LGHDT and CDR2 YNNKEL (reference sequence). V shed 7 bases and J shed 0 bases, with 7 bases lying between them. There are 14 residues in the CDR3. The CDR3 is CASTRSSYNSPLHF. In DNA form, the CDR3 reads TGTGCCAGCACGAGGAGCTCCTATAATTCACCCCTCCACTTT.